This TCR beta chain was sequenced in a study of early T cells in non-severe SARS-CoV-2 infection (dated by TCRdb to the early 2020s). At the level of the whole study: TCR sequencing used bulk RNA from unsorted whole blood, so alpha and beta chains could not be paired. Study-wide conclusions, independent of this receptor: VDJdb matching was skewed toward anti-spike CD8 responses and likely underestimated virus-specific expansions by missing private and CD4 specificities.

The CDR3 goes from the cysteine to the phenylalanine over 15 residues. Only the CDR3 part of the read is kept: 45 bases, read in frame from the first base. Per the germline V gene, SGHRS is the CDR1 and YFSETQ is the CDR2. V drops 4 bases and J drops 5 bases, leaving 19 bases in between. Libraries were prepared through 5' RACE. This sample was sequenced with a NextSeq 500. In the TCR library protocol, unique molecular identifiers were attached to individual cDNA molecules to correct for PCR bias and sequencing error. Both TCR alpha and beta chains were sequenced, and tight co-correlation was observed between alpha and beta sequence abundances in each sample. On the authors' methods: Decombinator V4 was used to annotate TCR sequences for V gene, J gene and CDR3. Expanded TCRs were defined as changing significantly between any two time points under a Poisson model with p below 0.0001. TCR abundances were normalised to the total number of TCRs sequenced per sample and expressed as counts per million. MAIT TCRs were defined by TRAV1-2 paired with TRAJ12, TRAJ20 or TRAJ33, and iNKT TCRs by TRAV10 paired with TRAJ18. VDJdb, accessed on 1 November 2021, was searched for TCRs annotated for CMV, EBV and SARS-CoV-2, and TCRs annotated for more than one antigen were excluded. The public reads were quality trimmed at Q25 with fastp and then assembled into clones with MiXCR by TCRdb, keeping productive beta chains. All rows with the same CDR3 protein become a single entry with the most common DNA and genes. The V and J calls reflect TCRdb's pipeline rather than the authors' work. In this sample the table shows about 52,000 distinct CDR3 sequences, around 8% of which occur a single time. 9.4% of the sample goes to the ten largest clones.

As regards this clonotype: Its antigen is not yet known. Per-base qualities were not stored, and no clone one base away is much larger.

This was a case-control study nested in a cohort of healthcare workers in London, UK, who had nasopharyngeal swab PCR tests and blood samples taken every week. Healthcare workers were recruited during the week of the UK lockdown, between 23 and 31 March 2020, and followed weekly for up to about 15 weeks. The receptor was isolated from an adult who was a healthcare worker with PCR-confirmed SARS-CoV-2 infection or an uninfected control (not recorded which). Sequenced input: whole blood. The chain is encoded by TRBV5-1 joined to TRBJ2-7; the D gene is perhaps TRBD2, from 5 matching bases. The nucleotide sequence reads TGCGCCAGCAGCCCCGGACTGAACATCCTTGACGAGCAGTACTTC. Translation gives CASSPGLNILDEQYF.